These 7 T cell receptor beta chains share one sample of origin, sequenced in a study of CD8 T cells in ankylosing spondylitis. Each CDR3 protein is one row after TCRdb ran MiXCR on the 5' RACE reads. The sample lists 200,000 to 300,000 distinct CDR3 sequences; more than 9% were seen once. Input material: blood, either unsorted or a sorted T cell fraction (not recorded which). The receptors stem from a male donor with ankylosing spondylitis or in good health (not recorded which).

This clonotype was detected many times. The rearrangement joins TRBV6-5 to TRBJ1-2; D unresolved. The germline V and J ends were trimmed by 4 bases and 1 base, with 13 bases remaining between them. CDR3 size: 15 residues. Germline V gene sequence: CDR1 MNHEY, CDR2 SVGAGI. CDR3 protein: CASSFLDGINYGYTF. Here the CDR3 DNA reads TGTGCCAGCAGTTTCTTGGACGGGATTAACTATGGCTACACCTTC.

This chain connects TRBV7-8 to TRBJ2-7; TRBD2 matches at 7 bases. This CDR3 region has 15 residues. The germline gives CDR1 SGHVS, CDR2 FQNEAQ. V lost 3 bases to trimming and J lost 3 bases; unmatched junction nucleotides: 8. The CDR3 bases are TGTGCCAGCAGCTTTAAGGGAGCGGGAATCTACGAGCAGTACTTC. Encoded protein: CASSFKGAGIYEQYF.

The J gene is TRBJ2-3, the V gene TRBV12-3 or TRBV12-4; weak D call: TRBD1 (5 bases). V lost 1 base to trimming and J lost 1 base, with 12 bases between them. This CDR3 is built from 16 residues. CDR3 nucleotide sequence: TGTGCCAGCAGTTTAGACAGGCTCAGTGGCACAGATACGCAGTATTTT. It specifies CASSLDRLSGTDTQYF.

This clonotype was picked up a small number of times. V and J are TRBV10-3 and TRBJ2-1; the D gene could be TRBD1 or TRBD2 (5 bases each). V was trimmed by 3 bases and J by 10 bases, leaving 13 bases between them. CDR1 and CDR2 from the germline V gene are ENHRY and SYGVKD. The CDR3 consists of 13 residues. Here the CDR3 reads CAISDGAGPEQFF. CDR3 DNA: TGTGCCATCAGTGATGGGGCGGGCCCAGAGCAGTTCTTC.

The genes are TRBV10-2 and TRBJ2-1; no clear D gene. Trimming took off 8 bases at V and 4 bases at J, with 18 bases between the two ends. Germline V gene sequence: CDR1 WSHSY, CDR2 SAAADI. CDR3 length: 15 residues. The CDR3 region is CASRKMDAGYNEQFF. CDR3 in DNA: TGCGCCAGCCGCAAGATGGACGCCGGATACAATGAGCAGTTCTTC.

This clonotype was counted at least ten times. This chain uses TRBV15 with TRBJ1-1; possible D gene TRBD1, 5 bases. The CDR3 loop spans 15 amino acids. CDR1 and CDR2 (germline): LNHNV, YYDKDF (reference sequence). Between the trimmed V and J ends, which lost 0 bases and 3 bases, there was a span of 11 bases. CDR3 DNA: TGTGCCACCAGCAGAGATTTACCGGGGGACACTGAAGCTTTCTTT. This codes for CATSRDLPGDTEAFF.

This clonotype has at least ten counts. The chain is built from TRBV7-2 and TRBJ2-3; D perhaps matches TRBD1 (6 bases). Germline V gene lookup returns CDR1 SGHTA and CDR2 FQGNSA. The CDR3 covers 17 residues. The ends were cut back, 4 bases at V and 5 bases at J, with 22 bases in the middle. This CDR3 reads CASSSTSGTFRLDTQYF. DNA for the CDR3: TGTGCCAGCAGCTCGACCTCCGGGACATTCCGCTTAGATACGCAGTATTTT.